The 17 T cell receptor beta chains reported below all come from one sample, sequenced in a study of blood T cell repertoires in COVID-19. Using immunoSEQ multiplex PCR, the repertoire was profiled, and TCRdb retains in-frame clones only, with some absent. The sample lists about 300,000 clones, about nine tenths occurring once. Sequenced sample: PBMCs or T cells enriched from blood (not recorded which). The receptors come from a woman aged 35 to 49 who had recovered from COVID-19.

About this clone itself: Other DNA sequences of this sample code for an identical CDR3. V and J are TRBV18 and TRBJ1-5, with D maybe TRBD1 (5 bases). The V end lost 2 bases, the J end lost 4 bases, and 6 bases lay between the germline ends. The CDR3 covers 13 residues. Germline V gene sequence: CDR1 KGHSH, CDR2 LQKENI. The CDR3 nucleotides are TGTGCCAGCTCACCATCAGGGAATCAGCCCCAGCATTTT. The encoded protein is CASSPSGNQPQHF.

The chain uses TRBV6-5 and TRBJ2-7; the match to TRBD2 covers 8 bases. Germline V gene data show CDR1 as MNHEY and CDR2 as SVGAGI. CDR3 length equals 16 residues. With V trimmed by 1 base and J by 7 bases, 12 bases remained unmatched. CDR3 nucleotides: TGTGCCAGCAGTTACTTAGCGGGGACTAGGGGCTCAGAGCAGTACTTC. As protein: CASSYLAGTRGSEQYF.

This clone came up once. This chain joins TRBV24-1 and TRBJ2-3; 16 nucleotides line up with TRBD2. The CDR3 contains 18 residues. The germline gives CDR1 KGHDR, CDR2 SFDVKD. Trimming removed 5 bases from V and 3 bases from J; junction bases left unmatched: 7. CDR3 sequence (DNA): TGTGCCACCAGTGCGACTGGGACTAGCGGGAGGGGAACAGATACGCAGTATTTT. This translates into CATSATGTSGRGTDTQYF.

A word on this clone: Other DNA sequences from this sample encode an identical CDR3 as well. J is TRBJ1-1 and V is TRBV6-2 or TRBV6-3; TRBD1 matches at 11 bases. Per the germline V gene, CDR1 is MNHEY and CDR2 is SVGEGT. Losses at the gene ends were 0 bases for V and 8 bases for J; bases not matched to a gene: 2. The CDR3 has 14 residues. CDR3: CASSYSGQGAEAFF. CDR3 nucleotides: TGTGCCAGCAGTTACTCCGGACAGGGGGCCGAAGCTTTCTTT.

This rearrangement joins TRBV6-5 to TRBJ1-2, with 7 bases lining up with TRBD1. Losses at the gene ends were 5 bases for V and 8 bases for J; bases not matched to a gene: 14. This CDR3 has 15 amino acids. Germline V CDR1 and CDR2: MNHEY, SVGAGI. The CDR3 protein is CASSTFDRGPQGYTF. The CDR3, as DNA: TGTGCCAGCAGTACTTTTGATAGGGGGCCCCAGGGCTACACCTTC.

In this sample, this clone turned up once. The CDR3 is CASSLGFGGQETQYF. CDR3 coding DNA: TGCGCCAGCAGCCTGGGGTTTGGCGGGCAAGAGACCCAGTACTTC. The chain is built from TRBV5-1 and TRBJ2-5; TRBD2 might be the D (5 bases). CDR1 is SGHRS and CDR2 is YFSETQ in the germline V gene. The CDR3 has 15 amino acids. V lost 4 bases to trimming and J lost 2 bases, with 15 bases between them.

The chain carries TRBV9 and TRBJ1-2, with 9 bases fitting TRBD1. Germline CDR1 SGDLS, CDR2 YYNGEE. This CDR3 is 17 amino acids long. V was pared by 3 bases and J by 1 base, with 10 bases of the junction left unmatched. This CDR3 is CASSGKQGAFLNYGYTF. For the CDR3, the DNA is TGTGCCAGCAGCGGGAAACAGGGGGCGTTTCTTAACTATGGCTACACCTTC.

The chain employs TRBV9 and TRBJ2-5, with 11 bases that match TRBD2. After removal of 4 bases from V and 3 bases from J, the junction contained 14 bases not matched to a gene. Germline CDR1 is SGDLS and CDR2 is YYNGEE. The CDR3 is 18 residues long. CDR3 coding DNA: TGTGCCAGCAGCCCCCGCGGGGCTAGCGGGGGGATCGAAGAGACCCAGTACTTC. This codes for CASSPRGASGGIEETQYF.

This clone was found once. The chain combines TRBV21-1 with TRBJ1-1; the DNA was not compared with TRBD1, the D call given in the table. TRBV21-1 is a known pseudogene. This CDR3 contains 12 residues. The CDR3, as DNA: TGTGCCAGCAGCAAATTTGCAGATGAAGCTTTCTTT. Its translation: CASSKFADEAFF.

The rearrangement links TRBV27 to TRBJ1-2, with 12 bases fitting TRBD1. The CDR3 runs to 16 residues. Germline lookup yields CDR1 MNHEY and CDR2 SMNVEV (reference sequence). Trimming removed 0 bases from V and 7 bases from J; junction bases left unmatched: 6. CDR3 protein: CASSLSPGDRGLGYTF. CDR3 DNA: TGTGCCAGCAGTTTATCACCCGGGGACAGGGGGCTTGGCTACACCTTC.

The rearrangement links TRBV5-1 to TRBJ1-6; 7 nucleotides match TRBD1. Germline assignment: CDR1 SGHRS and CDR2 YFSETQ. This CDR3 comprises 15 residues. With 6 bases clipped from V and 10 bases from J, the junction kept 13 bases outside the gene matches. CDR3 sequence: CASKAEQGNLSPLHF. The CDR3 coding sequence is TGCGCCAGCAAAGCTGAACAGGGGAACCTGTCACCCCTCCACTTT.

The chain couples TRBV7-8 to TRBJ1-6; 8 nucleotides line up with TRBD1. V lost 3 bases to trimming and J lost 9 bases; unmatched junction nucleotides: 7. CDR1 is SGHVS, CDR2 FQNEAQ, per germline. This CDR3 contains 15 residues. CDR3 bases: TGTGCCAGCAGCTTGACAGGGGAATGGAGTTCACCCCTCCACTTT. It is translated as CASSLTGEWSSPLHF.

The CDR3 here is CASSITGTGADEKLFF. The CDR3 DNA follows: TGTGCCAGTAGTATAACCGGGACAGGGGCGGATGAAAAACTGTTTTTT. V and J are TRBV19 and TRBJ1-4; 10 positions agree with TRBD1. The V gene's germline CDR1 is LNHDA and CDR2 SQIVND (reference sequence). The CDR3 runs to 16 residues. V shed 2 bases, J shed 6 bases, and the junction held 6 bases outside the gene matches.

This chain connects TRBV10-1 to TRBJ1-1, with 7 bases fitting TRBD1. J was trimmed by 0 bases and V by 3 bases; bases with no gene match: 13. Germline lookup yields CDR1 WNHNN and CDR2 SYGVQD (reference sequence). This CDR3 has 18 amino acids. In nucleotides, the CDR3 is TGCGCCAGCAGTGACGAGGGGACAGAGAATTACATGAACACTGAAGCTTTCTTT. Translated: CASSDEGTENYMNTEAFF.

This sequence joins TRBV10-3 and TRBJ2-7; 8 bases are shared with TRBD1. V lost 6 bases to trimming and J lost 5 bases; unmatched junction nucleotides: 9. Germline CDR1 is ENHRY and CDR2 is SYGVKD. The CDR3 is 14 amino acids. The CDR3 protein is CAISPGQGANEQYF. In nucleotides, the CDR3 is TGTGCCATCAGCCCCGGCCAGGGGGCGAACGAGCAGTACTTC.

The chain's CDR3 is CASSQPGRRAPSYEQYF. The CDR3 DNA sequence: TGCGCCAGCAGCCAGCCAGGGAGGAGGGCCCCCTCCTACGAGCAGTACTTC. The chain couples TRBV4-1 to TRBJ2-7; D perhaps matches TRBD2 (6 bases). The CDR3 consists of 17 residues. Germline V gene sequence: CDR1 MGHRA, CDR2 YSYEKL. The germline V and J ends were trimmed by 3 bases and 0 bases, with 18 bases remaining between them.

This chain joins TRBV18 and TRBJ2-2, with 11 bases matching TRBD2. The V gene end was trimmed by 3 bases and the J gene end by 5 bases; junction bases not matched to a gene: 5. CDR1 KGHSH and CDR2 LQKENI come from the germline V gene. The length of the CDR3 is 16 residues. This chain's CDR3 is CASSPLAGGETGELFF. Written as DNA, the CDR3 is TGTGCCAGCTCACCGCTAGCGGGAGGAGAAACCGGGGAGCTGTTTTTT.